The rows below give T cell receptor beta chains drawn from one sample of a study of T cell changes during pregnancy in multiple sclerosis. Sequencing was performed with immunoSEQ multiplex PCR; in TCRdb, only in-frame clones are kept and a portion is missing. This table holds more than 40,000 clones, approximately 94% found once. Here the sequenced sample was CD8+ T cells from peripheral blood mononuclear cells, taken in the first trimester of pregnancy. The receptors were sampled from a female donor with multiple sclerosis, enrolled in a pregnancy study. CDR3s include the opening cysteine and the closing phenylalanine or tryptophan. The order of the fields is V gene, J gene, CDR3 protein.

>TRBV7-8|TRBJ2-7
CASSPSVGSYEQYF
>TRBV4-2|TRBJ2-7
CASSQDIRRLAGDGIWYEQYF
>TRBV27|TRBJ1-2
CASSVGTAYGYTF
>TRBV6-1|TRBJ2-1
CAIPAGAEQFF
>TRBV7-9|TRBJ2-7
CASSLGSYEQYF
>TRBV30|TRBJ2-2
CAWSPATGELFF
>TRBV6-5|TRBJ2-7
CASSYDLAGAFYEQYF
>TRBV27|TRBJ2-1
CASSTWTGMNEQFF
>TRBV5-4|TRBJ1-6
CASSAGSSYNSPLHF
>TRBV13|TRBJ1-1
CASIGQGAPDTEAFF
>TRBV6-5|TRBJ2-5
CASSYEARRQETQYF
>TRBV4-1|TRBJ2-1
CASSQRLAGRDEQFF
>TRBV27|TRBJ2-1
CASSLAGGVHEQFF
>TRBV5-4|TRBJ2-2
CASSLRIGELFF
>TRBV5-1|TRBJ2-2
CASSFGLAGAPLTGELFF
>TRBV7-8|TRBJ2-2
CASSLTAAGELFF
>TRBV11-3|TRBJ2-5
CASSLTGSGETQYF
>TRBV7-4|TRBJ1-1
CASSLVTGTGEAFF
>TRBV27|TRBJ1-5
CASSLSFNQPQHF
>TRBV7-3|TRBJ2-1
CASSFSAGGYNEQFF